This TCR beta chain was profiled in a study of Ad26.COV2.S vaccination and SARS-CoV-2 variants. On the study more broadly: Within the COV1001 Ad26.COV2.S trial arm, the donor was enrolled. Intramuscular Ad26.COV2.S doses were given once or twice, 56 days apart.

Points from the study as a whole: Substantial breadth was reportedly displayed by spike-specific CD8+ and CD4+ T cell responses after vaccination.

A note on this clone: What it recognizes is unknown.

The protocol was immunoSEQ multiplex PCR, while the TCRdb copy is restricted to in-frame clones and leaves out a portion. The data show around 500,000 clones, 80% to 90% seen once. Trimming left V 7 bases short and J 8 bases short, with 10 bases between. CDR3 size: 11 residues. Treatment: around 19 received Ad26.COV2.S at low or high dose, single or two shots; about 5 received placebo; per-sample allocation not given. Collection of the samples took place on day 63 after the first injection of vaccine or placebo. The sample in question was peripheral blood, obtained in a trial of Ad26.COV2.S vaccine versus placebo. The chain links TRBV12-3 or TRBV12-4 to TRBJ2-3; unclear D gene. This clonotype was obtained from a person aged 18-60 years who received the Ad26.COV2.S COVID-19 vaccine or a placebo. The CDR3 DNA sequence: TGTGCCAGCACCCTGTCCGGTACGCAGTATTTT. It translates to CASTLSGTQYF.